Listed here are 8 T cell receptor beta chains from one sample, sequenced in a study of blood T cell repertoires in COVID-19. Profiling relied on immunoSEQ multiplex PCR, and the TCRdb table lists in-frame clones only, not all of them. This sample has approximately 400,000 clones, with 88% found just once. The sample taken for sequencing was PBMCs or T cells enriched from blood (not recorded which). The receptors here all came from a woman between 18 and 29 years old who had recovered from COVID-19.

The chain has TRBV7-6 and TRBJ1-3; D is ambiguous. The CDR3 has 16 residues. Trimming pared 4 bases from V and 0 bases from J, leaving 13 bases between. Germline V lookup: CDR1 SGHVS, CDR2 FNYEAQ. CDR3 loop: CASSSGGSRSGNTIYF. CDR3 nucleotide sequence: TGTGCCAGCAGCTCTGGCGGCAGCCGCTCTGGAAACACCATATATTTT. Based on the CDR3 plus reference TRBV7-6 and TRBJ1-3, the full variable domain is GAGVSQSPRYKVTKRGQDVALRCDPISGHVSLYWYRQALGQGPEFLTYFNYEAQQDKSGLPNDRFSAERPEGSISTLTIQRTEQRDSAMYRCASSSGGSRSGNTIYFGEGSWLTVV.

The gene calls are TRBV5-5 and TRBJ1-4; no definite D call. V was shortened by 4 bases and J by 4 bases, with 17 bases between the two germline ends. Per the germline V gene, CDR1 is SGHKS and CDR2 is YYEKEE (reference sequence). CDR3 length: 16 residues. In nucleotides, the CDR3 is TGTGCCAGCAGCCCAGACCCAGGCAAACTTAATGAAAAACTGTTTTTT. Residues: CASSPDPGKLNEKLFF. Based on the CDR3 plus reference TRBV5-5 and TRBJ1-4, the full variable domain is DAGVTQSPTHLIKTRGQQVTLRCSPISGHKSVSWYQQVLGQGPQFIFQYYEKEERGRGNFPDRFSARQFPNYSSELNVNALLLGDSALYLCASSPDPGKLNEKLFFGSGTQLSVL.

Comments on this clone: The identical CDR3 is also encoded by other nucleotide sequences in the sample. The rearrangement uses TRBV30 and TRBJ1-1, with no clear D. This CDR3 has 13 amino acids. The germline CDR1 and CDR2 sequences are GTSNPN and SVGIG (reference sequence). V dropped 0 bases and J dropped 2 bases, with 7 bases sitting between them. The CDR3 sequence: CAWSVQPNTEAFF. DNA for the CDR3: TGTGCCTGGAGTGTACAGCCTAACACTGAAGCTTTCTTT. The full variable domain, completed using reference TRBV30 and TRBJ1-1, is SQTIHQWPATLVQPVGSPLSLECTVEGTSNPNLYWYRQAAGRGLQLLFYSVGIGQISSEVPQNLSASRPQDRQFILSSKKLLLSDSGFYLCAWSVQPNTEAFFGQGTRLTVV.

V gene TRBV4-3 combines with J gene TRBJ1-6; TRBD1 might be the D (5 bases). CDR3 length equals 16 residues. The germline V gene encodes CDR1 LGHNA and CDR2 YSLEER. The V end lost 1 base, the J end lost 8 bases, and 15 bases lay between the germline ends. In DNA, the CDR3 is TGCGCCAGCAGCCAAGTAGGCAGGGTGGTTGATTCACCCCTCCACTTT. Translating gives CASSQVGRVVDSPLHF.

The chain combines TRBV14 with TRBJ2-1; TRBD2 matches 7 bases. Germline V CDR1 and CDR2: SGHDN, FVKESK. The CDR3 is made up of 18 amino acids. V was clipped by 0 bases and J by 4 bases; unmatched bases: 12. In nucleotides, the CDR3 is TGTGCCAGCAGCCAAGAGAGGCTAGCGGATAGGCGATACAATGAGCAGTTCTTC. This encodes CASSQERLADRRYNEQFF.

The V call is TRBV5-6, the J call TRBJ1-6; D possibly corresponds to TRBD1 (6 bases). Germline-derived CDR1 and CDR2 are SGHDT and YYEEEE. The length of the CDR3 is 16 residues. Trimming removed 4 bases at V and 2 bases at J, with 13 bases between. CDR3 in amino acids: CASSNRDRAYNSPLHF. The CDR3 DNA reads as TGTGCCAGCAGCAACAGGGATCGTGCCTATAATTCACCCCTCCACTTT.

The chain has TRBV7-8 and TRBJ1-1; 7 nucleotides agree with TRBD1. The CDR3 extends over 14 amino acids. Germline V CDR1 and CDR2: SGHVS, FQNEAQ. The J segment lost 11 bases and the V segment lost 0 bases, leaving 9 bases of the junction unmatched. Written as DNA, the CDR3 is TGTGCCAGCAGCTTAGCCTCGACCAGGGACAGCGCTTTCTTT. Residues: CASSLASTRDSAFF.

This clone appeared a few times. The chain joins TRBV19 to TRBJ2-7; possibly TRBD1 for D (5 bases). CDR3 size: 16 residues. In germline, CDR1 is LNHDA, CDR2 SQIVND (reference sequence). V lost 2 bases and J lost 0, with 14 bases in between. CDR3 loop: CASSIQGSPSSYEQYF. Here the CDR3 DNA reads TGTGCCAGTAGTATACAGGGCAGCCCAAGCTCCTACGAGCAGTACTTC.